Listed below are T cell receptor beta chains from one sample, sequenced in a study of radiotherapy plus CTLA-4 blockade in lung cancer. Data came from immunoSEQ multiplex PCR; TCRdb stores just in-frame clones and leaves some out. The sample lists about 98,000 clones, approximately 86% occurring once. The sequenced sample was peripheral blood, obtained from a patient treated with radiotherapy plus ipilimumab. These receptor sequences come from a human donor with non-small cell lung cancer that progressed on radiotherapy plus ipilimumab. The CDR3 runs from the conserved cysteine through the conserved F or W. D genes are given only for firm matches. Clone size appears in some rows only: once, few, many, or a class for an expanded clone.

clone_size d_call j_call v_call cdr3_aa
once - TRBJ2-3 TRBV5-4 CASSGEDTQYF
- - TRBJ1-4 TRBV5-4 CASSAGGKLFF
- - TRBJ2-1 TRBV5-1 CASRVADTYNEQFF
- - TRBJ1-4 TRBV4-1 CASSSGPRGNEKLFF
few - TRBJ1-5 TRBV10-2 CASSDLGNQPQHF
- - TRBJ2-1 TRBV6-1 CASSPQGGTYNEQFF
- - TRBJ2-2 TRBV1 CTSSPAGGPWELFF
- - TRBJ2-4 TRBV27 CASSFGPRGKNIQYF
- TRBD1 TRBJ1-1 TRBV18 CASSLGQEGNTEAFF
- - TRBJ1-2 TRBV6-1 CASSERRIGNRSPSNYGYTF
- - TRBJ2-3 TRBV11-2 CASSLLQQNTQYF
- - TRBJ1-5 TRBV6-6 CASSYSRFQPQHF
- - TRBJ2-7 TRBV7-9 CASSLVSGVSSYEQYF
- TRBD2 TRBJ2-1 TRBV11-2 CASTIAGTSGAKGQFF
- - TRBJ1-3 TRBV18 CASSAYSSGNTIYF
- TRBD1 TRBJ1-5 TRBV19 CASNPSGTGASWPQHF
once TRBD1 TRBJ1-1 TRBV4-1 CASSLGLGQGNTEAFF
few - TRBJ1-1 TRBV19 CASTVTLGNTEAFF
- - TRBJ1-1 TRBV7-2 CASSPTVGAGEAFF
- - TRBJ2-7 TRBV6-5 CASSQTRQSYEQYF
- - TRBJ1-4 TRBV5-4 CASSLKTPGPTEKLFF
once - TRBJ1-1 TRBV18 CASSPRRGASSTEAFF
- - TRBJ1-2 TRBV6-5 CATSRPRGENGYTF